The 2 T cell receptor beta chains presented below share a single source sample, sequenced in a study of beta chain features in type 1 diabetes. Broader study findings: Among patients with Type 1 diabetes, TCRB CDR3s were moderately but significantly shorter in every one of the four CD4+ subsets.

These receptors are not linked to any known antigen. Sequencing targeted expressed TCRB transcripts, as all isolated RNA had been reverse transcribed. Assay used: immunoSEQ multiplex PCR; TCRdb lists only in-frame clones, some missing. This table has 300,000 to 350,000 clones, roughly 14% appearing once. Input material: naive CD4+ T cells from blood. These receptors originate from a woman aged 18-29 years with type 1 diabetes.

In this sample, this clone turned up a few times. The gene calls are TRBV5-1 and TRBJ2-1; D gene ambiguous. Germline CDR1 reads SGHRS; CDR2 reads YFSETQ. The CDR3 has 15 amino acids. Trimming took off 4 bases at V and 0 bases at J, with 11 bases between the two ends. CDR3 sequence: CASSVNSNSYNEQFF. Here the CDR3 DNA reads TGCGCCAGCAGCGTTAACTCTAACTCCTACAATGAGCAGTTCTTC.

Only a few counts were recorded for this clone. V usage is TRBV5-1 and J usage is TRBJ1-2, with no clear D. CDR3 length: 14 amino acids. Germline CDR1 and CDR2: SGHRS and YFSETQ. V dropped 0 bases and J dropped 2 bases, with 8 bases sitting between them. CDR3 sequence: CASSLAGLNYGYTF. CDR3 DNA sequence: TGCGCCAGCAGCTTGGCAGGTCTCAACTATGGCTACACCTTC.